This passage covers 16 T cell receptor beta chains from one sample sequenced in a study of blood T cell repertoires in COVID-19 (TCRdb year 2020). Libraries were constructed by the immunoSEQ multiplex PCR assay. TCRdb stores this immuneACCESS table with in-frame sequences only. Part of the clones is absent; in the studies checked, under half of the shortfall reflects unresolved V genes, and no reason is known for the rest. The table for this sample lists 150,000 to 200,000 clones; 82% of them were counted only once. The ten largest clones represent about 8.4% of the sample. Sequencing was done on a sample of peripheral blood. The receptors here all came from a woman aged 70-85 years with acute or convalescent COVID-19.

In its sample, this clone was seen once. The CDR3 DNA follows: TGTGCCAGTAAACCCTTGGGACAGGGACGTGAAAAACTGTTTTTT. Its translation is CASKPLGQGREKLFF. The chain joins TRBV19 to TRBJ1-4, with 9 bases aligning to TRBD1. The junction had 10 bases not matched to a gene; V was cut back by 7 bases and J by 7 bases. Germline V CDR1 and CDR2: LNHDA, SQIVND (reference sequence). CDR3 length equals 15 residues. The full variable domain, rest sourced from reference TRBV19 and TRBJ1-4, is DGGITQSPKYLFRKEGQNVTLSCEQNLNHDAMYWYRQDPGQGLRLIYYSQIVNDFQKGDIAEGYSVSREKKESFPLTVTSAQKNPTAFYLCASKPLGQGREKLFFGSGTQLSVL.

The table lists this clone with a few counts. The chain has TRBV28 and TRBJ2-2; 7 bases are a match to TRBD2. Germline V gene lookup returns CDR1 MDHEN and CDR2 SYDVKM. The CDR3 is made up of 15 amino acids. V shed 6 bases and J 4 bases; nucleotides not matched to a gene: 8. CDR3 sequence (DNA): TGTGCCAGCAGCCGAGCGGGATTGGGCACCGGGGAGCTGTTTTTT. Translated, it gives CASSRAGLGTGELFF.

This sequence joins TRBV7-2 and TRBJ2-7; 9 positions match TRBD2. The V gene end was trimmed by 1 base and the J gene end by 2 bases; junction bases not matched to a gene: 6. The CDR3 contains 16 residues. Germline CDR1 SGHTA, CDR2 FQGNSA. The CDR3 reads CASSLVGAGGPYEQYF. In nucleotides, the CDR3 is TGTGCCAGCAGCTTAGTAGGGGCGGGAGGGCCCTACGAGCAGTACTTC.

The rearrangement uses TRBV5-1 and TRBJ2-2; TRBD2 matches at 11 bases. J was trimmed by 2 bases and V by 4 bases; bases with no gene match: 7. This CDR3 has 17 amino acids. Germline V lookup: CDR1 SGHRS, CDR2 YFSETQ. The CDR3: CASSGRLAGINTGELFF. In DNA form, the CDR3 reads TGCGCCAGCAGCGGAAGACTAGCGGGGATTAACACCGGGGAGCTGTTTTTT. The whole variable domain, remainder taken from reference TRBV5-1 and TRBJ2-2, is KAGVTQTPRYLIKTRGQQVTLSCSPISGHRSVSWYQQTPGQGLQFLFEYFSETQRNKGNFPGRFSGRQFSNSRSEMNVSTLELGDSALYLCASSGRLAGINTGELFFGEGSRLTVL.

The rearrangement uses TRBV6-6 and TRBJ1-2, with a possible D match to TRBD1 (5 bases). V was cut by 7 bases and J by 8 bases, with 17 bases left in between. This CDR3 comprises 13 residues. From germline, CDR1 is MNHNY and CDR2 SVGAGI (reference sequence). The CDR3 loop reads CASTPITGDGYTF. CDR3 nucleotides: TGTGCCAGCACCCCCATCACAGGAGACGGCTACACCTTC.

This chain joins TRBV7-2 and TRBJ1-2, with D unresolved. Trimming shortened V by 5 bases and J by 5 bases, and 12 bases separated the two germline ends. The CDR3 extends over 13 amino acids. Germline lookup yields CDR1 SGHTA and CDR2 FQGNSA. CDR3 bases: TGTGCCAGCAGCCCCGAGAGGAGGTATGGCTACACCTTC. The encoded protein is CASSPERRYGYTF. Complete variable domain (other parts from reference TRBV7-2 and TRBJ1-2): GAGVSQSPSNKVTEKGKDVELRCDPISGHTALYWYRQSLGQGLEFLIYFQGNSAPDKSGLPSDRFSAERTGGSVSTLTIQRTQQEDSAVYLCASSPERRYGYTFGSGTRLTVV.

This rearrangement joins TRBV28 to TRBJ1-2, with no clear D. The CDR3 consists of 16 residues. Germline V CDR1 and CDR2: MDHEN, SYDVKM. Deletions cut 4 bases from V and 6 bases from J, with 21 bases between. The chain's CDR3 is CASSSTGDIQVHGYTF. DNA for the CDR3: TGTGCCAGCAGTTCCACCGGGGATATTCAGGTCCATGGCTACACCTTC.

The gene calls are TRBV7-2 and TRBJ1-1; weak D call: TRBD1 (6 bases). The CDR3 contains 14 residues. The V and J ends lost 2 bases and 1 base respectively, with 8 bases between them. The germline gives CDR1 SGHTA, CDR2 FQGNSA. This CDR3 is CASSLQGRNTEAFF. The CDR3 region has the DNA TGTGCCAGCAGCTTACAGGGGAGGAACACTGAAGCTTTCTTT.

The V and J genes are TRBV23-1 and TRBJ1-1, with D perhaps TRBD1 (5 bases). TRBV23-1 has ORF status, its function being uncertain. Deletions cut 6 bases from V and 5 bases from J, with 19 bases between. The CDR3 contains 15 residues. The DNA of the CDR3 is TGCGCCAGCAGCTCTGGGATAGGGCGGGGGACTGAAGCTTTCTTT. Amino acid sequence: CASSSGIGRGTEAFF.

Only a few counts were recorded for this clone. The chain employs TRBV29-1 and TRBJ2-7; 9 positions match TRBD1. V dropped 7 bases and J dropped 5; count of bases not matched to a gene: 12. CDR1 is SQVTM, CDR2 ANQGSEA, per germline. The CDR3 runs to 14 residues. The CDR3 spells CSAMGQGSTHEQYF. DNA for the CDR3: TGCAGCGCCATGGGACAGGGTTCAACCCACGAGCAGTACTTC.

The CDR3 spells CASSPAPGTGNDNEQFF. Written as DNA, the CDR3 is TGTGCCAGCAGCCCCGCTCCCGGGACAGGGAACGACAATGAGCAGTTCTTC. The chain uses TRBV5-6 and TRBJ2-1, with 9 bases that match TRBD1. CDR3 size: 17 residues. The V and J ends lost 4 bases and 5 bases, in that order; junction bases with no gene match: 13. Germline CDR1 reads SGHDT; CDR2 reads YYEEEE.

The chain carries TRBV7-2 and TRBJ2-3; possible D gene TRBD2, 7 bases. Germline values: CDR1 SGHTA, CDR2 FQGNSA. V lost 8 bases to trimming and J lost 2 bases, with 17 bases between them. The CDR3 has 15 amino acids. CDR3 sequence reads: CASVTGGLSTDTQYF. CDR3 nucleotide sequence: TGTGCCAGCGTTACGGGGGGCCTCTCCACAGATACGCAGTATTTT.

This sequence joins TRBV27 and TRBJ1-4, with TRBD1 matching 9 bases. J lost 6 bases, V lost 5 bases, and 16 bases had no gene match. Germline V gene data show CDR1 as MNHEY and CDR2 as SMNVEV (reference sequence). The CDR3 covers 18 residues. The CDR3 sequence is CASSRRTGVSIRDEKLFF. The CDR3 DNA reads TGTGCCAGCAGTAGAAGGACAGGGGTTTCCATACGGGATGAAAAACTGTTTTTT.

This clone was recorded a few times. The gene calls are TRBV11-2 and TRBJ2-5, with 7 bases that match TRBD1. This CDR3 is built from 15 residues. Germline V gene lookup returns CDR1 SGHAT and CDR2 FQNNGV. Germline trimming cut 2 bases from V and 4 bases from J; bases unmatched to any gene: 7. The CDR3 bases are TGTGCCAGCAGCTTAACGAGGGGGCTCGTAGAGACCCAGTACTTC. It encodes CASSLTRGLVETQYF.

This CDR3 is CASKIQDEVNQPQHF. Written as DNA, the CDR3 is TGTGCCAGTAAGATACAAGACGAGGTGAATCAGCCCCAGCATTTT. The chain joins TRBV19 to TRBJ1-5; D gene uncertain. The CDR3 consists of 15 residues. Trimming left V 7 bases short and J 4 bases short, with 17 bases between. Germline V CDR1 and CDR2: LNHDA, SQIVND (reference sequence).

This clone has more than one count but fewer than ten. This chain connects TRBV9 to TRBJ2-7; D might be TRBD2 (5 bases). This CDR3 is built from 14 residues. Germline CDR1 SGDLS, CDR2 YYNGEE. The ends were cut back, 1 base at V and 2 bases at J, with 10 bases in the middle. CDR3 loop: CASSVSSTTYEQYF. In DNA form, the CDR3 reads TGTGCCAGCAGCGTATCATCGACTACCTACGAGCAGTACTTC. Drawing the rest from reference TRBV9 and TRBJ2-7, the complete variable domain is DSGVTQTPKHLITATGQRVTLRCSPRSGDLSVYWYQQSLDQGLQFLIQYYNGEERAKGNILERFSAQQFPDLHSELNLSSLELGDSALYFCASSVSSTTYEQYFGPGTRLTVT.